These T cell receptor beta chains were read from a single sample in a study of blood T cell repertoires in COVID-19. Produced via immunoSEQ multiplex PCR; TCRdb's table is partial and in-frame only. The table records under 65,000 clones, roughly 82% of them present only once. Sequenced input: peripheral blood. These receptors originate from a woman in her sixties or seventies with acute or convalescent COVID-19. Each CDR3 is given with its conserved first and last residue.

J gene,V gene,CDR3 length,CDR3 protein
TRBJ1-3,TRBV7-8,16,CASSSPTGDSGNTIYF
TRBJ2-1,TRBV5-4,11,CASSLTGEQFF
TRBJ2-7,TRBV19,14,CASSIGGGMREQYF
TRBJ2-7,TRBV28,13,CASSLLQGTGQYF
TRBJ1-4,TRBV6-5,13,CASSYAPQKKLFF
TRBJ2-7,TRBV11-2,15,CASSFTSGGTYEQYF
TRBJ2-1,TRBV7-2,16,CASSLASGGATNEQFF
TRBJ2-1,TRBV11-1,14,CASSLTSGVYEQFF
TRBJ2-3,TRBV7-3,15,CASSLMGRFTDTQYF
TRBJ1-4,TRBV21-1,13,CASRRQWGEKLFF
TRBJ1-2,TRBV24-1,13,CATSDFSFYGYTF
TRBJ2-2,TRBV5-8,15,CASSLMTGATGELFF
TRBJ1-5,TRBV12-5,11,CASGVAQPQHF
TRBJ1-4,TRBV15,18,CATSRDRQSLTTNEKLFF
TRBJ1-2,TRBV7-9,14,CASSLGQINYGYTF
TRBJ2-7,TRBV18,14,CASSPTGQSYEQYF
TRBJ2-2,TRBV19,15,CASRREYRGTGELFF
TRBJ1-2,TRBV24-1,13,CATSDGSNYGYTF
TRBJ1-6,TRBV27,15,CASSPRGRGGSPLHF
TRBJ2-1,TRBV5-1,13,CASSPGSSDEQFF
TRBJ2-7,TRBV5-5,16,CASSAIASGGTYEQYF
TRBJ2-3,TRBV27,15,CASSLSGQGSDTQYF
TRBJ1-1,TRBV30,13,CAWSLGGMAEAFF
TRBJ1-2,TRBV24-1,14,CATSDTTGTDGYTF
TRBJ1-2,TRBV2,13,CASRVGQNYGYTF
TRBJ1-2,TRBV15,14,CATSRDRQVGGYTF
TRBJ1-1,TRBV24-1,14,CATKGQGSHTEAFF
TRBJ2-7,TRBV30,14,CAWSPPGQGYEQYF
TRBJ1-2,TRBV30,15,CAWSDLRGANYGYTF
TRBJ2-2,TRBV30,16,CAWSPRAGWNTGELFF
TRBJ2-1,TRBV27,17,CASRLVGLAGGPYEQFF
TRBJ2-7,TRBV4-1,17,CASSQEGAGGPWDEQYF
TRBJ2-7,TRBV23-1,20,CASTDSVRITEPGQPYEQYF
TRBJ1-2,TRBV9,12,CASSVPGVGYTF
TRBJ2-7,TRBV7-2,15,CASSADRVGASEQYF
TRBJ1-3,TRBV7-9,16,CASSLSGNPSGNTIYF
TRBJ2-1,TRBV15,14,CATSRTDTYNEQFF
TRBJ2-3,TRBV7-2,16,CASSFDRAGVADTQYF
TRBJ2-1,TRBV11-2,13,CASSLGTHNEQFF
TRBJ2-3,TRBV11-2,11,CASRRGDTQYF
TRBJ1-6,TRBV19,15,CASSPRRQANSPLHF
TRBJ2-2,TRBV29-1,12,CSVYRGTGELFF
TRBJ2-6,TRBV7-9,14,CASSSGAGANVLTF
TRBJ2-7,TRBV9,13,CASSPGLAHEQYF
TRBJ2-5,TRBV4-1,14,CASSSGLAEETQYF
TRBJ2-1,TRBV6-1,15,CASSDRGQGYNEQFF
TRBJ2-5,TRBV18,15,CASSLRAGPLETQYF
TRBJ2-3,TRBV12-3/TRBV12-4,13,CASFAGLGDTQYF
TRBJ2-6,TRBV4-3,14,CASSQSSGANVLTF
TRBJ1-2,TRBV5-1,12,CASSPDREGYTF
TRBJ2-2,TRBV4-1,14,CASSYRQGGGELFF